This T cell receptor (beta chain) derives from a study of vaccination and CD4 T cells after COVID-19 (dated by TCRdb to between 2020 and 2023). In terms of the full investigation: The convalescent cohort comprised six males and four females, including two Hispanic individuals, seven Caucasians, two Asians and one multiracial person. Control cultures used a CEFX viral epitope pool as positive control, an HIV-1 Nef peptide pool as negative control, or no peptide. Post-COVID blood samples from convalescent patients were collected a median of around 100 days after diagnosis, with a range of 35 to 161 days. At the TCR clonotype level, an earlier paper using these donors assessed memory CD4+ T cell crossreactivity between SARS-CoV-2 and common cold coronavirus spike proteins. For stimulating the cultures, overlapping spike peptide pools were used, derived from SARS-CoV-2 as well as from the common cold coronaviruses HCoV-NL63, HCoV-OC43 and HCoV-229E. Post-vaccine blood samples were taken a median of 72 days after the second vaccine dose, with a range of roughly 13 to 250 days. Two doses of either the Pfizer-BioNTech BNT162b2 vaccine (n=8) or the Moderna mRNA-1273 vaccine (n=2) were administered to participants. The spike-specific CD4+ TCR repertoire was compared before and after mRNA vaccination in about nine COVID-19 convalescent patients and 4 infection-naive healthy vaccine recipients. Overall study outcomes, separate from this receptor: Although the median number of SARS-CoV-2-reactive clonotypes went up from some 23 after infection to around 40 after vaccination, the increase was not significant. Of the vaccine-specific clones in convalescent patients, 304 of 307, or nearly all, reacted only to SARS-CoV-2 spike and did not cross-react with common cold coronaviruses. In convalescent patients, a median approximately 90% of post-vaccine SARS-CoV-2-reactive clones were detected only after vaccination, suggesting vaccine-specific priming. The study included relatively few convalescent patients and did not analyze early timepoints after natural infection.

Sample treatment or condition, as interpreted from the label and publication: approximately 11-day PBMC culture with coronavirus spike peptide pools or control peptides (ViraFEST assay). CD4+ T cells from unexposed donors were collected before the COVID-19 pandemic (2011-2018). The study used the ViraFEST assay, which expanded antigen-specific T cells with peptide pools and then identified expanded clonotypes by TCR sequencing. About 2 million PBMCs per well were cultured in IMDM with approximately 5% human AB serum and approximately 9.8 IU/ml IL-2, plus 10 ug/ml peptide pools. On days 3 and 7, half of the culture medium was replaced with fresh IL-2-containing medium. Once the cells had been in culture for over nine days, the EasySep CD4+ T cell isolation kit was used to isolate CD4+ T cells by negative selection. As far as cell numbers permitted, CD4+ T cells from unexposed donors were tested for reactivity against SARS-CoV-2 S and N as well as four spike pools from common cold coronaviruses. Ficoll-Paque Plus gradient centrifugation was used to isolate PBMCs from whole blood, and the isolated PBMCs were then either used fresh or cryopreserved at -140C. Culture conditions were generally each tested in triplicate wells. The leukapheresis product for the unexposed donors was obtained through commercial purchase.

Libraries were constructed by PCR. DNA from cultured CD4+ T cells was subjected to TCR sequencing with the Oncomine TCR Beta short-read assay at the Johns Hopkins FTIC core. Genomic DNA was extracted from the cultured CD4+ T cells with the QIAamp micro DNA kit. The Oncomine TCR Beta libraries from cultured CD4+ T cells were pooled using unique dual indexes and then sequenced on an Illumina iSeq 100. Turning to the authors' computational methods: Non-productive sequences were filtered out, and CDR3s that did not start with C, did not end with F or W, or were shorter than 7 amino acids were discarded. Antigen-specific clonotypes were identified using the MANAFEST web application through comparison of peptide-stimulated wells with reference and other culture wells. For a clone to be called positive, the clone needed an FDR below 0.05, an odds ratio above 5, and a productive frequency above 0.1% in at least two of three replicate wells. A clonotype was classed as cross-reactive if the clonotype showed significant expansion both in SARS-CoV-2 spike wells and in at least one common cold coronavirus spike condition. CDR3 homology was assessed with Levenshtein distances (stringdist) and unrooted phylogenetic trees (ape) in R version 3.6.1. TCRdb reprocessed the public reads (quality trimming at Q25 with fastp, clone calling with MiXCR) and kept in-frame beta chains. Merged by CDR3 protein, the rows form single entries marked with the most common genes and DNA. The V and J calls shown here were made by TCRdb, not taken from the authors' results. The sample records 4,000 to 4,500 distinct CDR3 sequences, about 35% of which are singletons. Less than 30% of the sample is taken by the ten largest.

This clonotype is regarded as medium-sized (0.01 to 0.1%). The antigen it binds to is not known. Per-base qualities were not stored, and no clone one base away is much larger. The CDR3 spans 13 residues, from the cysteine through the phenylalanine. CDR3 DNA is the only sequence kept; it has 39 bases, read in frame from the first base. The germline V gene supplies CDR1 MNHNS and CDR2 SASEGT. A distance of 10 bases separates the germline ends of V and J, which lose 10 bases and 0 bases respectively. The receptor comes from a human donor in good health. Sequenced input: CD4+ T cells from blood, cultured in vitro. The chain employs TRBV6-1 and TRBJ1-5; the D gene is unclear. The CDR3 in this case is CATHRDSNQPQHF. The sequence in DNA is TGTGCCACCCACAGAGATAGCAATCAGCCCCAGCATTTT.